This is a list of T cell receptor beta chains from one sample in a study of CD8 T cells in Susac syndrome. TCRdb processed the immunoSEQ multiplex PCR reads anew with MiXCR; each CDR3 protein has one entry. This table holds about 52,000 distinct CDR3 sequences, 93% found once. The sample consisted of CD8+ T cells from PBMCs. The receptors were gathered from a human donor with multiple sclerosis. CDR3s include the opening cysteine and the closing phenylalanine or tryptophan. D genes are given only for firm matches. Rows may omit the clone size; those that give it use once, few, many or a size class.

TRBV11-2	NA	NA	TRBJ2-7	CASSLLASGSYEQYF	TGTGCCAGCAGCCTCCTTGCGAGTGGCTCCTACGAGCAGTACTTC
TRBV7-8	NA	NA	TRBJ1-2	CASSPGAAYYGYTF	TGTGCCAGCAGCCCAGGAGCAGCATACTATGGCTACACCTTC
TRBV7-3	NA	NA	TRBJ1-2	CASSTYGEEPYGYTF	TGTGCCAGCAGCACCTACGGGGAGGAGCCCTATGGCTACACCTTC
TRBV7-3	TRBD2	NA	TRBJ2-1	CASSLWPGGSGGDDNEQFF	TGTGCCAGCAGCTTATGGCCAGGTGGCAGCGGGGGCGATGACAATGAGCAGTTCTTC
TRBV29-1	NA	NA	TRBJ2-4	CGLWDGAKNIQYF	TGCGGCCTGTGGGACGGGGCCAAAAACATTCAGTACTTC
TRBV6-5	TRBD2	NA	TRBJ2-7	CASSPAGADLEQYF	TGTGCCAGCAGCCCAGCGGGGGCCGACCTCGAGCAGTACTTC
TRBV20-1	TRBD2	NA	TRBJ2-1	CSARGGGRDWIYNEQFF	TGCAGTGCTAGAGGGGGGGGTCGGGACTGGATTTACAATGAGCAGTTCTTC
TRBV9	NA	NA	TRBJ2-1	CASSVVGGVDEQFF	TGTGCCAGCAGCGTAGTCGGAGGAGTGGATGAGCAGTTCTTC
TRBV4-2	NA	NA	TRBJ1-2	CASSLPDPNYGYTF	TGTGCCAGCAGCCTTCCGGACCCTAACTATGGCTACACCTTC
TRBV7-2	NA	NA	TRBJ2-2	CATTGGTSTGELFF	TGTGCCACCACCGGAGGGACCTCCACCGGGGAGCTGTTTTTT
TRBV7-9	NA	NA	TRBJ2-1	CAVGAGNEQFF	TGTGCCGTCGGTGCAGGAAATGAGCAGTTCTTC
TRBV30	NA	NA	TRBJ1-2	CAWAGERDNYGYTF	TGTGCCTGGGCAGGGGAAAGGGATAACTATGGCTACACCTTC
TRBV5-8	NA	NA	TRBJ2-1	CASSNVLDYNEQFF	TGTGCCAGCAGCAACGTACTAGATTACAATGAGCAGTTCTTC
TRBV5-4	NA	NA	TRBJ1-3	CASSFVTGNTIYF	TGTGCCAGCAGCTTTGTCACTGGAAACACCATATATTTT
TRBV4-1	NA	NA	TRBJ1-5	CASSPMIGGNQPQHF	TGCGCCAGCAGCCCGATGATTGGTGGCAATCAGCCCCAGCATTTT
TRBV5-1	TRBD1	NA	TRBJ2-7	CASSLLGQGTYEQYF	TGCGCCAGCAGCCTACTGGGACAGGGAACCTACGAGCAGTACTTC
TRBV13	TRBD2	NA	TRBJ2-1	CASRGTSGVNEQFF	TGTGCCAGCCGCGGGACTAGCGGGGTTAATGAGCAGTTCTTC
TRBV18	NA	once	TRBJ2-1	CASSRISPNEQFF	TGTGCCAGCTCCCGTATTTCCCCCAATGAGCAGTTCTTC
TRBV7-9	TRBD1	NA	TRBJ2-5	CASSPRDSLRETQYF	TGTGCCAGCAGCCCGAGGGACAGTCTGAGGGAGACCCAGTACTTC
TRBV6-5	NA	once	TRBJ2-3	CASSPEGLSTDTQYF	TGTGCCAGCAGCCCCGAGGGACTCAGCACAGATACGCAGTATTTT
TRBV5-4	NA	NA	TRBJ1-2	CASSLGTVTSYGYTF	TGTGCCAGCAGCTTGGGGACGGTTACTAGCTATGGCTACACCTTC
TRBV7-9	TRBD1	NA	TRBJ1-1	CASSLYRGLNTEAFF	TGTGCCAGCAGCTTATACAGGGGGCTGAACACTGAAGCTTTCTTT
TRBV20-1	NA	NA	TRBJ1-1	CSAQIRDAGWDTEAFF	TGCAGTGCTCAGATACGGGACGCCGGATGGGACACTGAAGCTTTCTTT
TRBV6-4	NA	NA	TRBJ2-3	CASSDGAGSTDTQYF	TGTGCCAGCAGTGACGGGGCGGGGAGTACAGATACGCAGTATTTT
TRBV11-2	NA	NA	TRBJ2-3	CASSRTWGDTQYF	TGTGCCAGCAGCAGGACGTGGGGGGATACGCAGTATTTT
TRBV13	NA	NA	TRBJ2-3	CASSLGNVQTSGTDTQYF	TGTGCCAGCAGCTTAGGCAATGTCCAAACCAGCGGCACAGATACGCAGTATTTT
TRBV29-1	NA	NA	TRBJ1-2	CSVEERRSPLIYGYTF	TGCAGCGTTGAAGAGCGGAGATCCCCACTCATCTATGGCTACACCTTC
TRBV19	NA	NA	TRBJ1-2	CASITPGIDGYTF	TGTGCCAGTATCACCCCAGGGATAGATGGCTACACCTTC
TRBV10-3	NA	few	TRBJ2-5	CAISESERVGETQYF	TGTGCCATCAGTGAGTCGGAGCGGGTGGGTGAGACCCAGTACTTC
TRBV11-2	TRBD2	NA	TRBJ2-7	CASSIGPGLAREQYF	TGTGCCAGCAGCATAGGTCCGGGACTAGCGCGGGAGCAGTACTTC
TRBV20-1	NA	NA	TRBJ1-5	CSASFPGEGNQPQHF	TGCAGTGCTAGTTTCCCGGGGGAGGGCAATCAGCCCCAGCATTTT
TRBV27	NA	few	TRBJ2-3	CASSLGDTGPDTQYF	TGTGCCAGCAGTTTAGGGGACACCGGACCAGATACGCAGTATTTT
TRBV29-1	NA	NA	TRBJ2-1	CSVEVAPGGNEQFF	TGCAGCGTTGAAGTGGCCCCTGGGGGGAATGAGCAGTTCTTC
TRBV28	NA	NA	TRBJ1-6	CASSFGPGGPTNSPLHF	TGTGCCAGCAGTTTCGGTCCGGGGGGGCCTACTAATTCACCCCTCCACTTT
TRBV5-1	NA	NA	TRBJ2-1	CASSLEAGPYNEQFF	TGCGCCAGCAGCTTGGAGGCGGGCCCCTACAATGAGCAGTTCTTC
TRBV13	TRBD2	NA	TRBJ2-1	CASSDSGGANEQFF	TGTGCCAGCAGCGATAGCGGGGGGGCCAATGAGCAGTTCTTC
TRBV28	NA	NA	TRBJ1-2	CASRPVSGGYTF	TGTGCCAGCCGTCCTGTTAGCGGTGGCTACACCTTC
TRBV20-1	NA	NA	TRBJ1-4	CSAPNRGPNEKLFF	TGCAGTGCCCCGAACCGGGGACCTAATGAAAAACTGTTTTTT
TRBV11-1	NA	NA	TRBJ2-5	CASSYGPGPQETQYF	TGTGCCAGCAGCTATGGTCCAGGTCCCCAAGAGACCCAGTACTTC
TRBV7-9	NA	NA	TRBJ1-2	CASSHFTGGEYGYTF	TGTGCCAGCAGCCATTTTACGGGGGGCGAATATGGCTACACCTTC
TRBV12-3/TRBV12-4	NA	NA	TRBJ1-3	CASSLAGRYSGNTIYF	TGTGCCAGCAGTTTAGCGGGACGGTACTCTGGAAACACCATATATTTT
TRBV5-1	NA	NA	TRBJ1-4	CASSTGQPGEKLFF	TGCGCCAGCAGCACCGGACAGCCCGGTGAAAAACTGTTTTTT
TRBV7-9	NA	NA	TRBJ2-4	CASSSPLGLNIQYF	TGTGCCAGCAGCTCACCCCTCGGGTTAAACATTCAGTACTTC
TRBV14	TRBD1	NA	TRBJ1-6	CASSQRQGLVLHF	TGTGCCAGCAGCCAACGACAGGGCCTAGTCCTCCACTTT
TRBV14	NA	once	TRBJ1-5	CASSPLGEGNQPQHF	TGTGCCAGCAGCCCCCTTGGGGAAGGCAATCAGCCCCAGCATTTT
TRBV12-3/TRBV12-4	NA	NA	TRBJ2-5	CASSWGGEETQYF	TGTGCCAGCAGTTGGGGGGGCGAGGAGACCCAGTACTTC
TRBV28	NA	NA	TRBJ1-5	CASSPGGGLVLQPQHF	TGTGCCAGCAGCCCAGGTGGGGGGTTAGTCCTTCAGCCCCAGCATTTT
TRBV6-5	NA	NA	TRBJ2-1	CASKRANEQFF	TGTGCCAGCAAAAGGGCTAATGAGCAGTTCTTC
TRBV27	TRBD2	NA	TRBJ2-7	CASSLYGGSDEQYF	TGTGCCAGCAGTTTATACGGGGGGAGCGACGAGCAGTACTTC
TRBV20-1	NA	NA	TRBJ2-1	CSARDLASRHNEQFF	TGCAGTGCTAGAGATCTCGCTAGCCGGCACAATGAGCAGTTCTTC
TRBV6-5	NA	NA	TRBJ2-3	CASSYRAGTTDTQYF	TGTGCCAGCAGTTACCGGGCAGGGACCACAGATACGCAGTATTTT
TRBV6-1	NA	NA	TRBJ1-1	CASSEDAGGLNTEAFF	TGTGCCAGCAGTGAAGACGCCGGGGGGTTGAACACTGAAGCTTTCTTT
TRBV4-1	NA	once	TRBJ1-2	CASSQVPGENYGYTF	TGCGCCAGCAGCCAAGTCCCGGGGGAAAACTATGGCTACACCTTC
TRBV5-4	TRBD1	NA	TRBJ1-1	CASSSGQENTEAFF	TGTGCCAGCAGCTCGGGACAGGAGAACACTGAAGCTTTCTTT
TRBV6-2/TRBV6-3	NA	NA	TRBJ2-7	CASSPMAYEQYF	TGTGCCAGCAGTCCCATGGCTTACGAGCAGTACTTC
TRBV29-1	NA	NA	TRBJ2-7	CSVILVRSYEQYF	TGCAGCGTCATCTTGGTCCGCTCCTACGAGCAGTACTTC
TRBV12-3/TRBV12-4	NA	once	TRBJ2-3	CASRPQGFSDTQYF	TGTGCCAGCAGGCCACAAGGATTTTCAGATACGCAGTATTTT